What follows are 2 T cell receptor beta chains derived from one specimen sequenced in a study of shared clonotypes between healthy human individuals (TCRdb year 2020). The library was produced with the immunoSEQ multiplex PCR assay. The table comes from immuneACCESS by way of TCRdb, which keeps in-frame sequences with V and J called. Part of the clones is missing from these tables; in studies checked, under half for an unresolved V gene and the rest for unknown reasons. The sample has approximately 810,000 clones on record, over 90% of them singletons. The ten largest make up more than 20% of the sample. CD8 naive samples were obtained by positive selection for CCR7 among CD45RO-negative cells, yielding a CD45RA+CCR7+ population from which TemRA cells were excluded. Sequenced sample: naive CD8+ T cells sorted from blood. Reading the label with the study, this specimen's cell subset or site is: CD45RA+CCR7+. Receptors were obtained from a man aged 25-45 years in good health.

The chain links TRBV10-1 to TRBJ2-2; maybe TRBD1 (7 bases). Trimming removed 6 bases from V and 6 bases from J, with 14 bases in between. Germline loops: CDR1 WNHNN, CDR2 SYGVQD (reference sequence). This CDR3 has 14 amino acids. The CDR3 DNA reads TGCGCCAGCAGCCAGGGGGGAGTCGCCGGGGAGCTGTTTTTT. It encodes CASSQGGVAGELFF.

The chain has TRBV19 and TRBJ2-1; no definite D call. V lost 5 bases and J 9 bases, leaving 17 bases between the germline ends. The CDR3 length is 14 residues. Germline loops: CDR1 LNHDA, CDR2 SQIVND (reference sequence). Here the CDR3 DNA reads TGTGCCAGTAGTCCGATCGGGCAATGGGGTGAGCAGTTCTTC. As protein: CASSPIGQWGEQFF.